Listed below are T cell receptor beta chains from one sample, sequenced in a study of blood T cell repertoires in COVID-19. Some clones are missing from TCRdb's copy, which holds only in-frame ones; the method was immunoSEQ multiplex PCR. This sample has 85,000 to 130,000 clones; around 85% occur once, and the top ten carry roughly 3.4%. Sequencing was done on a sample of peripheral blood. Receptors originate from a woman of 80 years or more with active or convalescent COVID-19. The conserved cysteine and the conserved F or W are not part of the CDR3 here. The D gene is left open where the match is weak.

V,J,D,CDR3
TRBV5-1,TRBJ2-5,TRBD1,ASSLGGQQETQY
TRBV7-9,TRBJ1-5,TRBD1,ASSLYAGQESNQPQH
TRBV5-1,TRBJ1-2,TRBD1,ASRWGQGAGYT
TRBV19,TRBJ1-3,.,ASRSPQVSGNTIY
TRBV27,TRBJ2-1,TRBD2,ASSWGTSGLAEQF
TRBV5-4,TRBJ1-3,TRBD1,ASSLGTRTGVVGNTIY
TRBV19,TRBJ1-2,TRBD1,ASSIVGQAYNYGYT
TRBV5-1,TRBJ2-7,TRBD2,ASSLAGGEQY
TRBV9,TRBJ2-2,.,ASSALVSGELF
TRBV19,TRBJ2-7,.,ASSATRGQPPYEQY